One sample yielded the 17 T cell receptor beta chains listed below, sequenced in a study of T cell responses to AZD1222 COVID-19 vaccine. Measured with immunoSEQ multiplex PCR; TCRdb has only the in-frame clones, and not every one. The sample carries about 140,000 clones, around 92% recorded once. The specimen was peripheral blood, collected on day 0 of AZD1222 vaccination. These receptors were obtained from an adult in good health.

This clone was picked up a small number of times. The J gene is TRBJ1-1, the V gene TRBV12-3 or TRBV12-4; 7 bases are shared with TRBD1. The CDR3 extends over 13 amino acids. J lost 5 bases, V lost 7 bases, and 7 bases had no gene match. The CDR3 protein is CASTFQGGTEAFF. DNA of the CDR3: TGTGCCAGCACCTTCCAGGGGGGAACTGAAGCTTTCTTT.

The J gene is TRBJ1-2, the V gene TRBV29-1; D is unresolved. CDR3 length: 13 residues. Germline CDR1 and CDR2: SQVTM and ANQGSEA. The V end was cut by 3 bases, the J end by 8 bases, with 16 bases between. For the CDR3, the DNA is TGCAGCGTTGAGGCCAGAGGTAGTTGGGGCTACACCTTC. Translated: CSVEARGSWGYTF.

The chain employs TRBV11-1 and TRBJ1-2; the D gene is possibly TRBD1 (5 bases). Trimming removed 4 bases at V and 0 bases at J, with 12 bases between. CDR1 is SGHAT and CDR2 is FQDESV in the germline V gene (reference sequence). The CDR3 totals 15 residues. The CDR3 sequence: CASSSPGRTNYGYTF. DNA for the CDR3: TGTGCCAGCAGCTCCCCGGGACGGACTAACTATGGCTACACCTTC.

V usage is TRBV19 and J usage is TRBJ1-5; 7 positions agree with TRBD1. The CDR3 covers 13 residues. Germline values: CDR1 LNHDA, CDR2 SQIVND (reference sequence). Trimming cost V 8 bases and J 7 bases; bases outside gene matches: 8. The CDR3 DNA follows: TGTGCCAGTGCCCTAGGGGGCGACCAGCCCCAGCATTTT. Translating gives CASALGGDQPQHF.

The chain recombines TRBV5-1 with TRBJ2-3; TRBD2 might be the D (6 bases). The CDR3 length is 15 residues. V dropped 2 bases and J dropped 2 bases, with 12 bases sitting between them. The V gene's germline CDR1 is SGHRS and CDR2 YFSETQ. The CDR3 DNA sequence: TGCGCCAGCAGCTTAGGGGACTTTTACACAGATACGCAGTATTTT. Amino acid sequence: CASSLGDFYTDTQYF.

The chain is built from TRBV4-3 and TRBJ1-1; no definite D call. There are 12 residues in the CDR3. CDR1 and CDR2 from the germline V gene are LGHNA and YSLEER. The V and J ends lost 1 base and 1 base respectively, with 1 base between them. The CDR3 loop is CASSQGNTEAFF. In DNA form, the CDR3 reads TGCGCCAGCAGCCAAGGGAACACTGAAGCTTTCTTT.

The chain joins TRBV28 to TRBJ1-3; the D is unclear. V lost 10 bases and J 1 base, leaving 8 bases between the germline ends. This CDR3 contains 12 residues. Germline CDR1 and CDR2: MDHEN and SYDVKM. The CDR3 DNA sequence: TGTGCCATCAGGACTTCTGGAAACACCATATATTTT. Its protein product is CAIRTSGNTIYF.

The V and J genes are TRBV10-3 and TRBJ1-1, with D uncertain. Germline V gene sequence: CDR1 ENHRY, CDR2 SYGVKD. This CDR3 is built from 11 residues. V was pared by 6 bases and J by 4 bases, with 6 bases between. CDR3 nucleotide sequence: TGTGCCATCAGAGAGCTCACTGAAGCTTTCTTT. It yields the protein CAIRELTEAFF.

The V gene is TRBV5-1, the J gene TRBJ2-3, with 7 bases lining up with TRBD1. The CDR3 has 15 amino acids. Germline CDR1 reads SGHRS; CDR2 reads YFSETQ. Trimming removed 3 bases from V and 0 bases from J; junction bases left unmatched: 4. The CDR3 spells CASSSGGLSTDTQYF. The CDR3 coding sequence is TGCGCCAGCAGCTCAGGGGGTCTAAGCACAGATACGCAGTATTTT. The full variable domain, completed using reference TRBV5-1 and TRBJ2-3, is KAGVTQTPRYLIKTRGQQVTLSCSPISGHRSVSWYQQTPGQGLQFLFEYFSETQRNKGNFPGRFSGRQFSNSRSEMNVSTLELGDSALYLCASSSGGLSTDTQYFGPGTRLTVL.

The chain employs TRBV28 and TRBJ1-4; no firm D call. CDR3 size: 15 residues. Germline CDR1 MDHEN, CDR2 SYDVKM. Trimming stripped 6 bases from V and 0 bases from J, with 11 bases between. The CDR3 DNA is TGTGCCAGCAGCCCATGGAGTGCAACTAATGAAAAACTGTTTTTT. Protein sequence: CASSPWSATNEKLFF.

J is TRBJ2-2 and V is TRBV10-3; D remains unclear. V was shortened by 6 bases and J by 7 bases, with 15 bases between the two germline ends. The germline CDR1 and CDR2 sequences are ENHRY and SYGVKD. The CDR3 totals 14 residues. The CDR3 here is CAISPGPGSGELFF. CDR3 sequence (DNA): TGTGCCATCAGCCCCGGACCCGGTAGCGGGGAGCTGTTTTTT.

The rearrangement links TRBV24-1 to TRBJ2-1, with 13 nucleotides matching TRBD2. Germline V gene data show CDR1 as KGHDR and CDR2 as SFDVKD. V lost 4 bases to trimming and J lost 10 bases; unmatched junction nucleotides: 3. CDR3 length: 14 residues. The CDR3 region is CATSDGTSGEEQFF. The CDR3, as DNA: TGTGCCACCAGTGACGGGACTAGCGGGGAAGAGCAGTTCTTC.

The chain is built from TRBV5-1 and TRBJ1-4; TRBD1 might be the D (6 bases). This CDR3 has 15 amino acids. Trimming removed 5 bases at V and 5 bases at J, with 16 bases between. Germline V gene sequence: CDR1 SGHRS, CDR2 YFSETQ. The CDR3 loop reads CASSLSQGSNEKLFF. The CDR3 DNA sequence: TGCGCCAGCAGTCTATCACAGGGTTCCAATGAAAAACTGTTTTTT.

V usage is TRBV13 and J usage is TRBJ2-7, with a possible D match to TRBD2 (6 bases). CDR3 size: 14 residues. Per germline, CDR1 PRHDT and CDR2 FYEKMQ (reference sequence). The ends were cut back, 0 bases at V and 4 bases at J, with 10 bases in the middle. The CDR3 reads CASSLGVREYEQYF. The CDR3 region has the DNA TGTGCCAGCAGCTTAGGGGTCCGGGAGTACGAGCAGTACTTC.

The gene calls are TRBV29-1 and TRBJ1-2; perhaps TRBD1 as D (5 bases). Germline V gene data show CDR1 as SQVTM and CDR2 as ANQGSEA. V lost 2 bases and J lost 10, with 11 bases in between. The CDR3 runs 11 residues. Written as DNA, the CDR3 is TGCAGCGTTGAAATCCAGGGCGCCTACACCTTC. Translation gives CSVEIQGAYTF.

The chain employs TRBV28 and TRBJ1-1, with 8 positions matching TRBD1. Losses at the gene ends were 5 bases for V and 9 bases for J; bases not matched to a gene: 8. From germline, CDR1 is MDHEN and CDR2 SYDVKM. This CDR3 has 13 amino acids. CDR3 bases: TGTGCCAGCAGTCTACCGGGACAGGCTAAAGCTTTCTTT. It translates to CASSLPGQAKAFF.

This rearrangement joins TRBV7-2 to TRBJ1-2, with unresolved D. V dropped 1 base and J dropped 0 bases, with 3 bases sitting between them. Germline V CDR1 and CDR2: SGHTA, FQGNSA. CDR3 length: 13 residues. CDR3 sequence (DNA): TGTGCCAGCAGCTTAGGGGCTAACTATGGCTACACCTTC. This codes for CASSLGANYGYTF.